Below, 27 T cell receptor beta chains from the same sample are listed, as sequenced in a study of T cell clones after liver transplantation. Profiled with immunoSEQ multiplex PCR; TCRdb holds only in-frame clones, not every one. Of more than 70,000 clones listed, around four fifths are singletons. The specimen was CD4+ T cells from blood, collected at the 22-month timepoint. These TCRs come from a human patient who received a liver transplant. Some T cells may arise from the graft donor.

This clone appeared a few times. V usage is TRBV20-1 and J usage is TRBJ2-7, with D uncertain. CDR3 length equals 11 residues. V gave up 2 bases and J gave up 6 bases, with 8 bases separating them. CDR1 is DFQATT, CDR2 SNEGSKA, per germline (reference sequence). CDR3 nucleotide sequence: TGCAGTGCTAGATTCAGTCTCGAGCAGTACTTC. Protein product: CSARFSLEQYF.

CDR3 nucleotides: TGTGCCAGCAGTTCAGTGGGGGGATCGGATACGCAGTATTTT. It translates to CASSSVGGSDTQYF. The genes are TRBV28 and TRBJ2-3; maybe TRBD2 (6 bases). The CDR3 spans 14 residues. V lost 4 bases to trimming and J lost 6 bases, with 14 bases between them. Germline CDR1 is MDHEN and CDR2 is SYDVKM.

This clone counts as medium-sized. The J gene is TRBJ2-5, the V gene TRBV29-1; the match to TRBD2 covers 10 bases. Germline V gene data show CDR1 as SQVTM and CDR2 as ANQGSEA. Trimming at V came to 4 bases and at J to 4 bases, leaving 12 bases not matched to a gene. The CDR3 contains 16 residues. The CDR3 sequence: CSVVFSSGSSRETQYF. For the CDR3, the DNA is TGCAGCGTTGTTTTCTCTAGCGGGAGCTCAAGAGAGACCCAGTACTTC. The whole variable domain, filled in from reference TRBV29-1 and TRBJ2-5, reads SAVISQKPSRDICQRGTSLTIQCQVDSQVTMMFWYRQQPGQSLTLIATANQGSEATYESGFVIDKFPISRPNLTFSTLTVSNMSPEDSSIYLCSVVFSSGSSRETQYFGPGTRLLVL.

The chain uses TRBV7-2 and TRBJ2-7, with a possible D match to TRBD1 (6 bases). Germline V CDR1 and CDR2: SGHTA, FQGNSA. Between the trimmed V and J ends, which lost 7 bases and 1 base, there was a span of 14 bases. CDR3 length equals 14 residues. Here the CDR3 DNA reads TGTGCCAGCACACTACGGGACATATCCTACGAGCAGTACTTC. Protein: CASTLRDISYEQYF.

The rearrangement joins TRBV7-2 to TRBJ2-7; the match to TRBD2 covers 13 bases. The CDR3 runs to 16 residues. V was clipped by 3 bases and J by 4 bases; unmatched bases: 6. The V gene's germline CDR1 is SGHTA and CDR2 FQGNSA. The CDR3 sequence: CASSFVLAGGLYEQYF. For the CDR3, the DNA is TGTGCCAGCAGCTTTGTACTAGCGGGAGGGCTGTACGAGCAGTACTTC.

V and J are TRBV6-6 and TRBJ2-7; D may be TRBD1 (6 bases). This CDR3 has 14 residues. V lost 4 bases to trimming and J lost 0 bases, with 10 bases between them. Germline V gene sequence: CDR1 MNHNY, CDR2 SVGAGI (reference sequence). CDR3 sequence reads: CASSSTGISYEQYF. The DNA for the CDR3 is TGTGCCAGCAGTTCCACAGGGATCTCCTACGAGCAGTACTTC.

This clone was counted a few times. A read error is possible here, since a much larger clone lies one base away. Different DNA sequences within this sample yield the same CDR3. The rearrangement joins TRBV14 to TRBJ2-3, with 10 bases matching TRBD1. The CDR3 sequence is 16 residues long. Germline values: CDR1 SGHDN, CDR2 FVKESK. Trimming cost V 0 bases and J 0 bases; bases outside gene matches: 0. CDR3 sequence (DNA): TGTGCCAGCAGCCAAGAGGGACAGGGGAGCACAGATACGCAGTATTTT. Translating gives CASSQEGQGSTDTQYF.

J is TRBJ2-7 and V is TRBV10-3, with 10 bases identical to TRBD2. CDR3 length: 14 residues. Germline loops: CDR1 ENHRY, CDR2 SYGVKD. Losses at the gene ends were 5 bases for V and 3 bases for J; bases not matched to a gene: 4. CDR3 protein: CAISYSSGSYEQYF. The DNA of the CDR3 is TGTGCCATCAGTTACTCTAGCGGGAGCTACGAGCAGTACTTC.

This clone has just one count. The chain has TRBV9 and TRBJ1-2, with D uncertain. Trimming cost V 1 base and J 7 bases, with 17 bases left between them. Germline CDR1 and CDR2: SGDLS and YYNGEE. This CDR3 has 15 amino acids. In DNA, the CDR3 is TGTGCCAGCAGCGTAAGCATAGTCAGTACGGGTGGCTACACCTTC. It is translated as CASSVSIVSTGGYTF.

V gene TRBV4-2 combines with J gene TRBJ2-1, with D uncertain. Germline assignment: CDR1 LGHNA and CDR2 YNFKEQ. This CDR3 is 16 amino acids long. V was shortened by 7 bases and J by 0 bases, with 16 bases between the two germline ends. CDR3: CASTQAPDSSYNEQFF. Written as DNA, the CDR3 is TGTGCCAGCACCCAGGCCCCCGACTCCTCCTACAATGAGCAGTTCTTC.

The rearrangement links TRBV2 to TRBJ2-2, with 12 bases fitting TRBD2. The germline gives CDR1 SNHLY, CDR2 FYNNEI. This CDR3 comprises 16 residues. V lost 8 bases and J lost 6; bases outside the gene matches: 10. CDR3 amino acids: CASGKTSGGRAGELFF. The CDR3 DNA reads as TGTGCCAGCGGCAAGACTAGCGGGGGCAGAGCCGGGGAGCTGTTTTTT.

CDR3 in DNA: TGTGCCAGCAAAACGGGGGCTGGCTACACCTTC. Residues: CASKTGAGYTF. This chain connects TRBV6-1 to TRBJ1-2; possibly TRBD1 for D (6 bases). Between the trimmed V and J ends, which lost 7 bases and 7 bases, there was a span of 10 bases. Germline-derived CDR1 and CDR2 are MNHNS and SASEGT. The CDR3 length is 11 residues.

The CDR3 loop reads CASSSTGNSGNTIYF. The CDR3 DNA reads TGCGCCAGCAGCTCGACAGGGAACTCTGGAAACACCATATATTTT. The chain combines TRBV5-1 with TRBJ1-3, with TRBD1 matching 7 bases. Trimming took 3 bases from V and 0 from J; bases not matched to a gene: 3. Germline V gene lookup returns CDR1 SGHRS and CDR2 YFSETQ. This CDR3 has 15 amino acids.

There are a few counts of this clone. The chain uses TRBV5-1 and TRBJ2-2; TRBD2 matches at 8 bases. The CDR3 runs 16 residues. V trimming: 0 bases; J trimming: 2 bases; junction bases outside the gene matches: 3. In germline, CDR1 is SGHRS, CDR2 YFSETQ. CDR3 DNA sequence: TGCGCCAGCAGCTTGGGGGGACTAGGAAACACCGGGGAGCTGTTTTTT. Its protein product is CASSLGGLGNTGELFF.

The chain employs TRBV6-5 and TRBJ2-1, with no clear D. The germline V gene has CDR1 MNHEY and CDR2 SVGAGI. V was clipped by 5 bases and J by 3 bases, with 11 bases between them. The CDR3 loop spans 14 amino acids. The CDR3: CASSQIGRYNEQFF. The CDR3 region has the DNA TGTGCCAGCAGTCAGATAGGACGCTACAATGAGCAGTTCTTC.

This sequence joins TRBV2 and TRBJ2-3, with D possibly being TRBD1 (6 bases). Germline-derived CDR1 and CDR2 are SNHLY and FYNNEI. The CDR3 consists of 14 residues. V lost 7 bases and J 4 bases, leaving 15 bases between the germline ends. The CDR3 region is CASTKGRGADTQYF. Written as DNA, the CDR3 is TGTGCCAGCACCAAGGGCAGGGGAGCAGATACGCAGTATTTT. The full variable domain, rest sourced from reference TRBV2 and TRBJ2-3, is EPEVTQTPSHQVTQMGQEVILRCVPISNHLYFYWYRQILGQKVEFLVSFYNNEISEKSEIFDDQFSVERPDGSNFTLKIRSTKLEDSAMYFCASTKGRGADTQYFGPGTRLTVL.

The chain carries TRBV19 and TRBJ2-5; D is undetermined. The CDR3 has 12 amino acids. Germline values: CDR1 LNHDA, CDR2 SQIVND (reference sequence). Trimming removed 3 bases from V and 4 bases from J, with 6 bases in between. CDR3 sequence: CASSMGRETQYF. The CDR3 DNA reads as TGTGCCAGTAGTATGGGTCGAGAGACCCAGTACTTC.

This clone was found a few times. The chain uses TRBV6-5 and TRBJ1-2; the D is unclear. The CDR3 has 13 residues. Germline V gene data show CDR1 as MNHEY and CDR2 as SVGAGI. Deletions cut 10 bases from V and 2 bases from J, with 14 bases between. The DNA for the CDR3 is TGTGCCATCGGTGGCGGGGTCAACTATGGCTACACCTTC. Its translation is CAIGGGVNYGYTF.

The genes are TRBV7-9 and TRBJ1-1; D gene unclear. Trimming removed 1 base at V and 3 bases at J, with 12 bases between. The CDR3 spans 15 residues. The germline V gene encodes CDR1 SEHNR and CDR2 FQNEAQ (reference sequence). The CDR3 DNA is TGTGCCAGCAGCTTAGTAGGCGCTTTTCACACTGAAGCTTTCTTT. Its translation is CASSLVGAFHTEAFF.

This chain links TRBV5-1 with TRBJ2-1; no definite D call. V lost 0 bases to trimming and J lost 12 bases, with 10 bases between them. Looked up from germline, CDR1 is SGHRS and CDR2 is YFSETQ. The CDR3 totals 12 residues. DNA of the CDR3: TGCGCCAGCAGCTTGGGACTCCGTGGGCAGTTCTTC. It is translated as CASSLGLRGQFF.

This chain connects TRBV28 to TRBJ2-7; 8 bases fit TRBD1. V trimming: 5 bases; J trimming: 6 bases; junction bases outside the gene matches: 12. The CDR3 is 15 residues long. CDR1 MDHEN and CDR2 SYDVKM come from the germline V gene. The CDR3 spells CASSGTGGKVGEQYF. The CDR3 DNA sequence: TGTGCCAGCAGTGGAACAGGGGGTAAAGTTGGCGAGCAGTACTTC. The whole variable domain, remainder taken from reference TRBV28 and TRBJ2-7, is DVKVTQSSRYLVKRTGEKVFLECVQDMDHENMFWYRQDPGLGLRLIYFSYDVKMKEKGDIPEGYSVSREKKERFSLILESASTNQTSMYLCASSGTGGKVGEQYFGPGTRLTVT.

The CDR3 DNA follows: TGTGCCAGCAGCCACAACCTCATGGGAAACTATGGCTACACCTTC. Its protein product is CASSHNLMGNYGYTF. The V call is TRBV6-6, the J call TRBJ1-2; no reliable D call. The CDR3 runs 15 residues. From germline, CDR1 is MNHNY and CDR2 SVGAGI (reference sequence). The ends were cut back, 6 bases at V and 2 bases at J, with 16 bases in the middle.

The chain uses TRBV7-2 and TRBJ2-1; TRBD2 matches 12 bases. The length of the CDR3 is 16 residues. CDR1 and CDR2 (germline): SGHTA, FQGNSA. Unmatched junction bases numbered 9, after V lost 4 bases and J lost 8 bases. The CDR3 nucleotides read TGTGCCAGCAGCTCAGACCTAGCGGGAGGGCTCTATGAGCAGTTCTTC. This sequence encodes CASSSDLAGGLYEQFF.

The chain links TRBV5-4 to TRBJ2-7; D remains ambiguous. The CDR3 totals 14 residues. Germline V lookup: CDR1 SGHNT, CDR2 YYREEE (reference sequence). V was pared by 4 bases and J by 0 bases, with 11 bases between. The CDR3 DNA reads TGTGCCAGCAGCACGGACCCTAGCTCCTACGAGCAGTACTTC. Amino acid sequence: CASSTDPSSYEQYF.

This clone has more than one count but fewer than ten. The chain joins TRBV5-4 to TRBJ2-7; D might be TRBD1 (6 bases). Trimming left V 0 bases short and J 2 bases short, with 15 bases between. The CDR3 runs to 16 residues. Germline CDR1 and CDR2: SGHNT and YYREEE (reference sequence). The CDR3 region is CASSLGSGTLTYEQYF. The CDR3 DNA follows: TGTGCCAGCAGCTTGGGGTCCGGGACACTGACCTACGAGCAGTACTTC.

The genes are TRBV7-2 and TRBJ1-3; a weak D match, TRBD1 (6 bases). Per the germline V gene, CDR1 is SGHTA and CDR2 is FQGNSA. There are 14 residues in the CDR3. Trimming stripped 6 bases from V and 1 base from J, with 10 bases between. Here the CDR3 DNA reads TGTGCCAGCAGGAAACAGGGATCTGGAAACACCATATATTTT. It translates to CASRKQGSGNTIYF.

As DNA, the CDR3 is TGTGCCAGCAGTGAGGACCCACGGGATACGCAGTATTTT. Translation: CASSEDPRDTQYF. The chain has TRBV2 and TRBJ2-3; D unclear. Between the trimmed V and J ends, which lost 3 bases and 6 bases, there was a span of 10 bases. CDR1 is SNHLY and CDR2 is FYNNEI in the germline V gene. This CDR3 has 13 residues.